The rows below give T cell receptor beta chains drawn from one sample of a study of blood T cell repertoires in COVID-19. TCRdb's table, derived via immunoSEQ multiplex PCR, lists solely in-frame clones and lacks some. The table records 390,000 or so clones, approximately 87% of them present only once. Sequenced input: PBMCs or T cells enriched from blood (not recorded which). The source of these receptors is a woman in her forties or fifties who had recovered from COVID-19. CDR3s include the opening cysteine and the closing phenylalanine or tryptophan. D genes are given only for firm matches. Rows may omit the clone size; those that give it use once, few, many or a size class.

V	J	size	D	CDR3	DNA
TRBV13	TRBJ1-6	NA	NA	CASQLRGNSPLHF	TGTGCCAGCCAACTTAGGGGGAATTCACCCCTCCACTTT
TRBV4-3	TRBJ1-1	NA	TRBD1	CASRQTGGFTEAFF	TGCGCCAGCAGACAGACAGGGGGCTTCACTGAAGCTTTCTTT
TRBV29-1	TRBJ1-3	NA	TRBD1	CSVQPTRTGDGNTIYF	TGCAGCGTTCAACCCACGCGGACAGGGGACGGAAACACCATATATTTT
TRBV28	TRBJ2-4	NA	NA	CASSSGFQNIQYF	TGTGCCAGCAGTTCCGGGTTCCAAAACATTCAGTACTTC
TRBV19	TRBJ1-5	NA	NA	CASTHMFGNQPQHF	TGTGCCAGTACCCACATGTTTGGTAATCAGCCCCAGCATTTT
TRBV5-1	TRBJ1-6	NA	NA	CASSLHRDHSPLHF	TGCGCCAGCAGCTTACACAGAGATCATTCACCCCTCCACTTT
TRBV30	TRBJ1-5	NA	NA	CAWSVNSNQPQHF	TGTGCCTGGAGTGTTAATAGCAATCAGCCCCAGCATTTT
TRBV28	TRBJ1-1	NA	TRBD1	CASKKGQAMNTEAFF	TGTGCCAGCAAGAAGGGACAGGCCATGAACACTGAAGCTTTCTTT
TRBV5-1	TRBJ2-3	NA	NA	CASSLEDSVGDTQYF	TGCGCCAGCAGCTTGGAGGACTCCGTGGGGGATACGCAGTATTTT
TRBV6-5	TRBJ1-1	NA	NA	CASSLDSLNTEAFF	TGTGCCAGCAGCTTGGACAGCCTGAACACTGAAGCTTTCTTT
TRBV11-2	TRBJ2-1	NA	NA	CASSLIQEGTYNEQFF	TGTGCCAGCAGCTTAATACAGGAGGGAACCTACAATGAGCAGTTCTTC
TRBV28	TRBJ2-7	NA	TRBD1	CASSLRQGRYEQYF	TGTGCCAGCAGTCTTCGACAGGGGAGGTACGAGCAGTACTTC
TRBV18	TRBJ2-1	NA	NA	CASSLTLGGQHNEQFF	TGTGCCAGCTCCCTCACTCTGGGGGGGCAACACAATGAGCAGTTCTTC
TRBV6-1	TRBJ1-2	NA	NA	CASSAPGIRENYGYTF	TGTGCCAGCAGTGCTCCGGGGATCCGCGAAAACTATGGCTACACCTTC
TRBV27	TRBJ1-1	NA	NA	CASSFSGTQATEAFF	TGTGCCAGCAGTTTTTCCGGAACCCAGGCGACTGAAGCTTTCTTT
TRBV18	TRBJ1-6	NA	NA	CASSPGVGVSPLHF	TGTGCCAGCTCACCAGGGGTCGGGGTTTCACCCCTCCACTTT
TRBV6-5	TRBJ2-3	NA	NA	CASSYLYSPGRDTQYF	TGTGCCAGCAGTTACTTGTATAGTCCGGGTAGGGATACGCAGTATTTT
TRBV28	TRBJ1-2	NA	NA	CASSFNGGYGYTF	TGTGCCAGCAGTTTTAACGGGGGCTATGGCTACACCTTC
TRBV11-2	TRBJ1-1	NA	TRBD1	CASSSIGTGGTEAFF	TGTGCCAGCAGCTCCATCGGGACAGGGGGAACTGAAGCTTTCTTT
TRBV3-1/TRBV3-2	TRBJ2-7	NA	NA	CASSQDLREQYF	TGTGCCAGCAGCCAAGATCTGAGGGAGCAGTACTTC
TRBV21-1	TRBJ1-3	NA	NA	CASDPRQVGNTIYF	TGTGCCAGCGACCCCCGGCAGGTGGGAAACACCATATATTTT
TRBV2	TRBJ1-2	few	TRBD1	CANNDRDNYGYTF	TGTGCCAACAACGACAGGGACAACTATGGCTACACCTTC
TRBV9	TRBJ2-7	once	TRBD2	CASSVTSGGSRGSYEQYF	TGTGCCAGCAGCGTAACTAGCGGGGGGTCGCGCGGCTCCTACGAGCAGTACTTC
TRBV7-2	TRBJ2-1	NA	NA	CASSLPGSSYNEQFF	TGTGCCAGCAGCTTACCCGGGAGCTCCTACAATGAGCAGTTCTTC
TRBV18	TRBJ1-1	NA	NA	CASSTNRVQAIGYTEAFF	TGTGCCAGCTCAACCAATCGCGTACAGGCAATTGGATACACTGAAGCTTTCTTT
TRBV10-1	TRBJ2-5	NA	TRBD1	CASRAGQPTGEQETQYF	TGCGCCAGCAGAGCCGGGCAACCAACAGGGGAACAGGAGACCCAGTACTTC
TRBV18	TRBJ1-5	NA	TRBD1	CASSPRDRGNQPQHF	TGTGCCAGCTCACCACGGGACAGGGGCAATCAGCCCCAGCATTTT
TRBV7-2	TRBJ2-2	NA	NA	CASSLGGPGTGELFF	TGTGCCAGCAGCTTAGGAGGGCCAGGCACCGGGGAGCTGTTTTTT
TRBV5-6	TRBJ2-1	NA	NA	CASSWTGRAYNEQFF	TGTGCCAGCAGCTGGACAGGGAGGGCCTACAATGAGCAGTTCTTC
TRBV2	TRBJ1-6	NA	NA	CASSEGTENNSPLHF	TGTGCCAGCAGTGAAGGTACGGAGAATAATTCACCCCTCCACTTT
TRBV3-1/TRBV3-2	TRBJ2-5	once	TRBD1	CASSHEQGTQETQYF	TGTGCCAGCAGCCACGAACAGGGGACCCAAGAGACCCAGTACTTC
TRBV9	TRBJ2-3	NA	TRBD2	CASSVVGRGSTDTQYF	TGTGCCAGCAGCGTAGTGGGGCGGGGGAGCACAGATACGCAGTATTTT
TRBV4-3	TRBJ2-1	NA	TRBD2	CASSQEAGASYNEQFF	TGCGCCAGCAGCCAAGAAGCGGGGGCCAGCTACAATGAGCAGTTCTTC
TRBV5-1	TRBJ1-4	NA	TRBD1	CASSPGQAVATNEKLFF	TGCGCCAGCAGCCCCGGACAGGCAGTTGCAACTAATGAAAAACTGTTTTTT
TRBV6-5	TRBJ1-5	NA	NA	CASSRERGQPQHF	TGTGCCAGCAGTCGGGAGCGGGGTCAGCCCCAGCATTTT
TRBV18	TRBJ1-1	NA	NA	CASSSTGPPTEAFF	TGTGCCAGCTCATCAACAGGGCCCCCCACTGAAGCTTTCTTT
TRBV2	TRBJ2-1	few	TRBD1	CASLRQGFNEQFF	TGTGCCAGTTTGAGACAGGGGTTCAATGAGCAGTTCTTC
TRBV5-4	TRBJ1-3	NA	TRBD1	CASSFQGASGNTIYF	TGTGCCAGCAGCTTTCAGGGGGCCTCTGGAAACACCATATATTTT
TRBV5-6	TRBJ2-1	NA	TRBD2	CASSFGGALYNEQFF	TGTGCCAGCAGCTTCGGGGGGGCTCTCTACAATGAGCAGTTCTTC
TRBV28	TRBJ2-7	once	NA	CASSSRQYEQYF	TGTGCCAGCAGTTCTAGGCAATACGAGCAGTACTTC
TRBV19	TRBJ1-1	NA	NA	CATAPRVQAYMNTEAFF	TGTGCCACCGCGCCGCGGGTGCAGGCCTACATGAACACTGAAGCTTTCTTT
TRBV3-1/TRBV3-2	TRBJ1-6	NA	TRBD1	CASSQRQGRSPLHF	TGTGCCAGCAGCCAAAGACAGGGGAGATCACCCCTCCACTTT
TRBV6-1	TRBJ1-5	NA	NA	CASSEQAGAHQPQHF	TGTGCCAGCAGTGAACAGGCGGGGGCACATCAGCCCCAGCATTTT
TRBV5-5	TRBJ1-3	NA	NA	CASSPIGAGPGNTIYF	TGTGCCAGCAGCCCGATAGGGGCAGGGCCAGGAAACACCATATATTTT
TRBV3-1/TRBV3-2	TRBJ1-6	NA	TRBD1	CASSLGQGANSPLHF	TGTGCCAGCAGCCTCGGACAGGGGGCTAATTCACCCCTCCACTTT
TRBV19	TRBJ1-1	NA	TRBD1	CASSETGDIQEAFF	TGTGCCAGTAGTGAGACAGGGGATATACAGGAAGCTTTCTTT
TRBV10-3	TRBJ2-7	NA	TRBD1	CAIRAGTGLYEQYF	TGTGCCATCAGGGCCGGGACAGGGCTCTACGAGCAGTACTTC
TRBV2	TRBJ1-2	NA	TRBD1	CASRAGQGPNYGYTF	TGTGCCAGCAGAGCCGGACAGGGCCCTAACTATGGCTACACCTTC
TRBV5-1	TRBJ1-6	NA	NA	CASSSLQPPDSPLHF	TGCGCCAGCAGCTCCCTTCAACCCCCGGATTCACCCCTCCACTTT
TRBV30	TRBJ1-2	NA	TRBD1	CAWTPDRGNGYTF	TGTGCCTGGACCCCCGACAGGGGGAACGGCTACACCTTC
TRBV6-5	TRBJ1-4	NA	NA	CASSYVRAGLEKLFF	TGTGCCAGCAGTTATGTTCGGGCAGGGCTGGAAAAACTGTTTTTT
TRBV24-1	TRBJ2-2	few	NA	CATSGRGIAGELFF	TGTGCCACCAGTGGTAGGGGGATCGCCGGGGAGCTGTTTTTT
TRBV28	TRBJ1-2	NA	TRBD1	CASSLPGTGGAGYGYTF	TGTGCCAGCAGTCTACCCGGGACAGGGGGCGCTGGATATGGCTACACCTTC
TRBV7-8	TRBJ2-7	once	TRBD1	CASSSDRGGEQYF	TGTGCCAGCAGTTCGGACAGGGGAGGTGAGCAGTACTTC
TRBV10-3	TRBJ1-1	NA	TRBD1	CAIRPGQVNTEAFF	TGTGCCATCAGACCGGGACAGGTGAACACTGAAGCTTTCTTT
TRBV5-1	TRBJ1-5	NA	TRBD1	CASSATGGEAQPQHF	TGCGCCAGCAGCGCCACAGGGGGGGAAGCTCAGCCCCAGCATTTT
TRBV7-8	TRBJ2-6	NA	TRBD1	CASSSDRGVSGANVLTF	TGTGCCAGCAGCTCGGACAGGGGTGTCTCTGGGGCCAACGTCCTGACTTTC
TRBV27	TRBJ2-5	NA	NA	CASSLTRGQETQYF	TGTGCCAGCAGTCTCACCAGAGGCCAAGAGACCCAGTACTTC
TRBV25-1	TRBJ1-2	few	NA	CASSETVNYGYTF	TGTGCCAGCAGTGAGACAGTAAACTATGGCTACACCTTC
TRBV12-3/TRBV12-4	TRBJ1-1	NA	NA	CASRNLEAFF	TGTGCCAGCAGGAACTTAGAAGCTTTCTTT